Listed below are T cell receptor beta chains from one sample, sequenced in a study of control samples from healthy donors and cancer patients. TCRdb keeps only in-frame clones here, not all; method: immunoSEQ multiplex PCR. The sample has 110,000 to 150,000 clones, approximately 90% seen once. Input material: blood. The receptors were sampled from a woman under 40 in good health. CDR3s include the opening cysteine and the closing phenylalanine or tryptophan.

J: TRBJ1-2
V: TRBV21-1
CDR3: CAQETGSLLYGYTF

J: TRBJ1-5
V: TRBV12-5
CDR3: CASGDGWGPQHF

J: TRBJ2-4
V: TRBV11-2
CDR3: CASSSSTGRNIQYF

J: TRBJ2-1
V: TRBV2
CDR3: CASTTDSEQFF

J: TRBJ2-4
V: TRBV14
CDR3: CASSQELFWLASGIAKGIQYF

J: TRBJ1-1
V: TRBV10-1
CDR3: CASRTGWNTEAFF

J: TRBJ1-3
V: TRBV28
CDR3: CASSDSSGRNTIYF

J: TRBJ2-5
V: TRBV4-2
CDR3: CASSHRGGRETQYF

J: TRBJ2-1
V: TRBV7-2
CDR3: CASSDPGAPIYNEQFF

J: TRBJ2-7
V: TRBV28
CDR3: CASSLTWTGSYEQYF

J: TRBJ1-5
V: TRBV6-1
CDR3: CASSEVTASQPQHF

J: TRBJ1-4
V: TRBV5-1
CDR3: CASATGEYEKLFF

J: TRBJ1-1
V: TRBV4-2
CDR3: CASSQVTREHLMNTEAFF

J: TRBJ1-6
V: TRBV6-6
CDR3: CASSGGNSPLHF

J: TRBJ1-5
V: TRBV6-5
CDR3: CASSPDRWNQPQHF

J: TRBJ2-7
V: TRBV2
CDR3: CASRTGTAVNEQSF

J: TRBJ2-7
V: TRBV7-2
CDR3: CASSFTGYEQYF

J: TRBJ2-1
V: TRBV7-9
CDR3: CASSPTRDSQAGVSTQFF

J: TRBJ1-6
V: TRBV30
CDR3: CAWSGMGTVNSPLHF

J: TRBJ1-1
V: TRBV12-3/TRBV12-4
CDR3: CASSFQDTEAFF

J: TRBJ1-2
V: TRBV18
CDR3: CASSPPTGAAGYTF

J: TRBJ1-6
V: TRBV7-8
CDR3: CASSLARTVNSPLHF

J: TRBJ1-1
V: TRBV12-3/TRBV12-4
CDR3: CASSISREAFF

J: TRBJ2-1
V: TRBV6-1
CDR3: CASSEAGTDYNEQFF

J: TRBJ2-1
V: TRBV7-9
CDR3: CASSDQTRVEQFF

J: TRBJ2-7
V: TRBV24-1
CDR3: CATPIRAPYEQYF

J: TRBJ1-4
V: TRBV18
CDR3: CASSPPGAGQKKKLFF

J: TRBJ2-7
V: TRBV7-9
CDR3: CASSLAGGVNEQYF

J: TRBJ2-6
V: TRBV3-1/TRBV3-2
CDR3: CASSHSGRISGANVLTF

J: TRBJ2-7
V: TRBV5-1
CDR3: CASSLGQGAGDEQYF

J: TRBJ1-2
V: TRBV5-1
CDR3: CASSPNQGGGYTF

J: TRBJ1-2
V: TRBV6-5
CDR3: CASVNSGGGGYTF

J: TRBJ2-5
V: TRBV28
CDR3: CASAEGVSGRGETQYF

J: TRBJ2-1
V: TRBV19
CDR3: CASSGGSRRTEQFF

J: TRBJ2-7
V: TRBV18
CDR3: CASSAMGQTYEQYF

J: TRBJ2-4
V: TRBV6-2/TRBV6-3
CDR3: CASSYVSGSGIQYF

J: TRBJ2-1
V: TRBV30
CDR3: CAWSLPHNEQFF

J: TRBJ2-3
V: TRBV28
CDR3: CASRRAGSRQYF

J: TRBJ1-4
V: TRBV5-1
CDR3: CASSDPGGTAGDEKLFF

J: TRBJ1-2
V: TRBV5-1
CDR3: CASSLGGPGTGYGYTF

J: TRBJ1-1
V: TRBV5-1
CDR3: CASSLLMNTEAFF

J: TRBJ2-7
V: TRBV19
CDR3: CASSSGNPGLAENCYEQYF

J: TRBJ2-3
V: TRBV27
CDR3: CASSARDSSTDTQYF

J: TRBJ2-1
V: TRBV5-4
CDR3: CASTPGPSAGLAGNNEQFF

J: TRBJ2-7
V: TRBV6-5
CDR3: CASRTAGQGAYEQYF

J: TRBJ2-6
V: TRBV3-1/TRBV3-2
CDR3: CASSLRTGVSTSGANVLTF

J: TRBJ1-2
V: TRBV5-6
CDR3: CASSYGWDRDLSYGYTF

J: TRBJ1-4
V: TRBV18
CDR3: CASSTNTGEVEKLFF

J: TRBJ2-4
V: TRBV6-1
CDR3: CASSEVPLTSGRVGAKNIQYF

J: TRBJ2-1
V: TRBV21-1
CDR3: CASSNGRSTWDEQFF

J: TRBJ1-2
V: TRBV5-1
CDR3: CASSGGQGHYGYTF

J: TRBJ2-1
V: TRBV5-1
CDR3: CASSLGASGAYNEQFF

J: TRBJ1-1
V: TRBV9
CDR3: CASSVGPGDTEAFF

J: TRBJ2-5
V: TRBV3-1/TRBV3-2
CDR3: CASSPPGTSETQYF